These 29 T cell receptor beta chains originate from one sample sequenced in a study of Graves' ophthalmopathy and Graves' hyperthyroidism. The TCR beta CDR3 regions underwent amplification from RNA transcripts. HTBI primers served in a first-round RT-PCR, which a second-round multiplex PCR followed. Each CDR3 protein is one row after TCRdb ran MiXCR on the multiplex PCR reads. The data show 900,000 to 1,200,000 distinct CDR3 sequences, about 40% seen once. Sequenced material: peripheral blood or thyroid tissue (not recorded which). The receptors shown here come from an adult man with Graves' hyperthyroidism.

This clonotype was detected a few times. This sequence joins TRBV14 and TRBJ2-5; no firm D call. Trimming left V 8 bases short and J 1 base short, with 11 bases between. Germline lookup yields CDR1 SGHDN and CDR2 FVKESK. This CDR3 spans 13 amino acids. CDR3 nucleotides: TGTGCCAGCCGCGCCGTGGCCCAAGAGACCCAGTACTTC. Protein sequence: CASRAVAQETQYF.

The J gene is TRBJ1-4, the V gene TRBV15; no reliable D call. With 1 base removed from V and 5 bases from J, the gap between germline ends came to 14 bases. The CDR3 consists of 16 residues. The V gene's germline CDR1 is LNHNV and CDR2 YYDKDF (reference sequence). CDR3 DNA sequence: TGTGCCACCAGCAGAGTTGGGGTGGCTAGGAATGAAAAACTGTTTTTT. It is translated as CATSRVGVARNEKLFF.

The chain combines TRBV20-1 with TRBJ2-3; D is possibly TRBD1 (5 bases). CDR1 and CDR2 from the germline V gene are DFQATT and SNEGSKA (reference sequence). This CDR3 contains 15 residues. Trimming cost V 3 bases and J 0 bases, with 13 bases left between them. CDR3 sequence reads: CSARGLMESTDTQYF. As DNA, the CDR3 is TGCAGTGCTAGGGGGCTTATGGAGAGCACAGATACGCAGTATTTT.

This clonotype was observed a handful of times. The junction and the germline gene differ at one end; a read error may be behind it. The rearrangement uses TRBV14 and TRBJ2-2; D is perhaps TRBD1 (5 bases). The CDR3 contains 17 residues. Germline CDR1 SGHDN, CDR2 FVKESK. For the CDR3, the DNA is TGTGCCAGCAGCGAAGACAGATTCAGATCTTACACCGGGGAGCTGTTTTTT. This encodes CASSEDRFRSYTGELFF. The full variable domain, rest sourced from reference TRBV14 and TRBJ2-2, is EAGVTQFPSHSVIEKGQTVTLRCDPISGHDNLYWYRRVMGKEIKFLLHFVKESKQDESGMPNNRFLAERTGGTYSTLKVQPAELEDSGVYFCASSEDRFRSYTGELFFGEGSRLTVL.

The rearrangement links TRBV29-1 to TRBJ1-1; D gene unclear. This CDR3 contains 13 residues. Germline values: CDR1 SQVTM, CDR2 ANQGSEA. Trimming removed 4 bases at V and 1 base at J, with 10 bases between. CDR3 residues: CSVGVRENTEAFF. Written as DNA, the CDR3 is TGCAGCGTTGGGGTAAGGGAGAACACTGAAGCTTTCTTT. Drawing the rest from reference TRBV29-1 and TRBJ1-1, the complete variable domain is SAVISQKPSRDICQRGTSLTIQCQVDSQVTMMFWYRQQPGQSLTLIATANQGSEATYESGFVIDKFPISRPNLTFSTLTVSNMSPEDSSIYLCSVGVRENTEAFFGQGTRLTVV.

This clonotype occurred a few times. CDR3 bases: TGTGCCAGCAGCTCCCGGGACAGGGGATCTGGCACTGAAGCTTTCTTT. This translates into CASSSRDRGSGTEAFF. This chain uses TRBV12-3 or TRBV12-4 with TRBJ1-1; 10 bases align to TRBD1. This CDR3 spans 16 amino acids. The V segment lost 6 bases and the J segment 4 bases; nucleotides outside the gene matches: 11.

There are many counts of this clonotype. The chain combines TRBV29-1 with TRBJ2-5, with D maybe TRBD1 (6 bases). This CDR3 has 12 residues. The germline gives CDR1 SQVTM, CDR2 ANQGSEA. V lost 5 bases and J 5 bases, leaving 12 bases between the germline ends. The CDR3 sequence: CSVPQGRETQYF. As DNA, the CDR3 is TGCAGCGTTCCACAGGGAAGGGAGACCCAGTACTTC.

Here the CDR3 DNA reads TGTGCCAGCAGCTCAGGGGCGGTGGTCGAGCATTTT. Protein: CASSSGAVVEHF. The chain is built from TRBV12-3 or TRBV12-4 and TRBJ1-5, with D tentatively TRBD1 (6 bases). The CDR3 has 12 amino acids. V was pared by 6 bases and J by 14 bases, with 17 bases between.

This chain uses TRBV29-1 with TRBJ1-2; D ambiguous. V dropped 6 bases and J dropped 7 bases, with 9 bases sitting between them. Germline V gives CDR1 SQVTM, CDR2 ANQGSEA. The length of the CDR3 is 10 residues. The CDR3 DNA reads TGCAGCGTCGCCCACTCTGGCTACACCTTC. This encodes CSVAHSGYTF.

In the case of this clonotype: A clone one base away is much larger, so this may be a read error. This chain links TRBV20-1 with TRBJ1-2; no definite D call. The CDR3 runs to 13 residues. V was shortened by 6 bases and J by 3 bases, with 14 bases between the two germline ends. Germline CDR1 is DFQATT and CDR2 is SNEGSKA (reference sequence). CDR3 sequence: CSAAPDVDYGYTF. CDR3 sequence (DNA): TGCAGTGCGGCCCCCGATGTAGACTATGGCTACACCTTC.

The chain uses TRBV4-3 and TRBJ2-2; perhaps TRBD2 as D (6 bases). Per the germline V gene, CDR1 is LGHNA and CDR2 is YSLEER. V was pared by 0 bases and J by 2 bases, with 10 bases between. The CDR3 is made up of 16 amino acids. The chain's CDR3 is CASSQEPGLNTGELFF. The CDR3 DNA reads TGCGCCAGCAGCCAAGAGCCGGGACTTAACACCGGGGAGCTGTTTTTT.

The J gene is TRBJ2-7, the V gene TRBV7-2, with a tentative D call TRBD1 (7 bases). V was pared by 3 bases and J by 7 bases, with 16 bases between. This CDR3 has 14 amino acids. CDR1 is SGHTA and CDR2 is FQGNSA in the germline V gene. In DNA form, the CDR3 reads TGTGCCAGCAGCTTTCGCCAGGGGGGAGGTGAGCAGTACTTC. It codes for CASSFRQGGGEQYF.

This clonotype has ten or more counts. This chain uses TRBV2 with TRBJ1-5; D gene unclear. The germline V gene encodes CDR1 SNHLY and CDR2 FYNNEI. V was shortened by 6 bases and J by 0 bases, with 9 bases between the two germline ends. The CDR3 spans 14 residues. DNA of the CDR3: TGTGCCAGCAGCCGGGAGTATAGCAATCAGCCCCAGCATTTT. Its translation: CASSREYSNQPQHF.

The V call is TRBV6-2 or TRBV6-3, the J call TRBJ2-7; perhaps TRBD1 as D (6 bases). The CDR3 runs 16 residues. V was pared by 0 bases and J by 2 bases, with 14 bases between. Germline V gives CDR1 MNHEY, CDR2 SVGEGT. In nucleotides, the CDR3 is TGTGCCAGCAGTTACTCGATACTGGACAGCCCCTACGAGCAGTACTTC. As protein: CASSYSILDSPYEQYF.

V usage is TRBV25-1 and J usage is TRBJ1-2; D is possibly TRBD1 (5 bases). Trimming left V 8 bases short and J 1 base short, with 20 bases between. The CDR3 totals 16 residues. Germline CDR1 reads MGHDK; CDR2 reads SYGVNS. The CDR3 DNA is TGTGCCAGCTCACCAAATTTACAGGCCCATAACTATGGCTACACCTTC. As protein: CASSPNLQAHNYGYTF.

The chain employs TRBV7-9 and TRBJ1-2; D perhaps matches TRBD1 (5 bases). Trimming stripped 3 bases from V and 6 bases from J, with 14 bases between. This CDR3 region has 14 residues. Germline V gene data show CDR1 as SEHNR and CDR2 as FQNEAQ (reference sequence). CDR3 amino acids: CASSLGGGDDGYTF. The DNA for the CDR3 is TGTGCCAGCAGCTTGGGGGGGGGGGACGATGGCTACACCTTC. Full variable domain (remainder filled in from reference TRBV7-9 and TRBJ1-2): DTGVSQNPRHKITKRGQNVTFRCDPISEHNRLYWYRQTLGQGPEFLTYFQNEAQLEKSRLLSDRFSAERPKGSFSTLEIQRTEQGDSAMYLCASSLGGGDDGYTFGSGTRLTVV.

This clonotype was seen once. This chain joins TRBV15 and TRBJ2-6; D call uncertain. In germline, CDR1 is LNHNV, CDR2 YYDKDF (reference sequence). The CDR3 covers 14 residues. V was pared by 0 bases and J by 3 bases, with 3 bases between. The CDR3 protein is CATSRDFGANVLTF. The CDR3 coding sequence is TGTGCCACCAGCAGAGATTTTGGGGCCAACGTCCTGACTTTC.

CDR3 in amino acids: CASSTLGGAGETQYF. The CDR3 region has the DNA TGTGCCAGCAGCACCCTAGGAGGGGCCGGGGAGACCCAGTACTTC. The V call is TRBV7-6, the J call TRBJ2-5, with D perhaps TRBD2 (6 bases). The V and J ends lost 5 bases and 5 bases respectively, with 18 bases between them. Germline V lookup: CDR1 SGHVS, CDR2 FNYEAQ. CDR3 length: 15 residues.

The rearrangement uses TRBV6-2 or TRBV6-3 and TRBJ1-5; the match to TRBD1 covers 11 bases. V trimming: 2 bases; J trimming: 4 bases; junction bases outside the gene matches: 7. The CDR3 loop spans 17 amino acids. The germline CDR1 and CDR2 sequences are MNHEY and SVGEGT. The CDR3 bases are TGTGCCAGCAGTTACACCCCCGGACAGGGGGCAAATCAGCCCCAGCATTTT. Its translation: CASSYTPGQGANQPQHF.

The chain carries TRBV7-9 and TRBJ1-2; D uncertain. The CDR3 is made up of 14 amino acids. V lost 1 base, J lost 2 bases, and 8 bases lay in between. Germline lookup yields CDR1 SEHNR and CDR2 FQNEAQ (reference sequence). Here the CDR3 reads CASSLDLINYGYTF. The CDR3 bases are TGTGCCAGCAGCTTAGACCTAATAAACTATGGCTACACCTTC.

This clonotype has ten or more counts. This chain uses TRBV11-2 with TRBJ2-7, with D perhaps TRBD1 or TRBD2 (5 bases each). Between the trimmed V and J ends, which lost 6 bases and 8 bases, there was a span of 20 bases. CDR3 length: 14 residues. Germline CDR1 SGHAT, CDR2 FQNNGV. The CDR3 DNA reads TGTGCCAGCAGATTGGGGACGGGATTGAGGAAGCAGTACTTC. Translating it yields CASRLGTGLRKQYF.

In its sample, this clonotype was seen a few times. The gene calls are TRBV29-1 and TRBJ2-5; D is possibly TRBD1 or TRBD2 (6 bases each). CDR1 is SQVTM and CDR2 is ANQGSEA in the germline V gene. The CDR3 is 11 amino acids. Trimming stripped 3 bases from V and 8 bases from J, with 10 bases between. This CDR3 reads CSVDLGGTQYF. The CDR3 DNA is TGCAGCGTTGATTTGGGGGGCACCCAGTACTTC.

The V and J genes are TRBV18 and TRBJ2-7; D possibly corresponds to TRBD2 (7 bases). V shed 2 bases and J shed 5 bases, with 13 bases lying between them. From germline, CDR1 is KGHSH and CDR2 LQKENI. The CDR3 length is 14 residues. The CDR3 nucleotides read TGTGCCAGCTCACCAGTGGGGGGGCGCGACGAGCAGTACTTC. Its protein product is CASSPVGGRDEQYF.

The J gene is TRBJ1-2, the V gene TRBV5-4, with TRBD1 as a possible D gene (5 bases). The CDR3 loop spans 15 amino acids. The V gene's germline CDR1 is SGHNT and CDR2 YYREEE (reference sequence). Trimming removed 2 bases from V and 8 bases from J, with 19 bases in between. The CDR3 nucleotides read TGTGCCAGCAGCTTCACGGGGGACCACCGGCCGGGCTACACCTTC. The encoded protein is CASSFTGDHRPGYTF.

The count of this clonotype is one. One end of the junction fails to match germline, which may point to a read error. This chain uses TRBV24-1 with TRBJ2-1, with D uncertain. CDR3 length equals 9 residues. The germline gives CDR1 KGHDR, CDR2 SFDVKD. This chain's CDR3 is CATTDEQFF. CDR3 bases: TGTGCCACCACTGATGAGCAGTTCTTC.

In regard to this clonotype: Germline and junction disagree at one end, which may indicate a read error. The chain recombines TRBV20-1 with TRBJ2-7; TRBD1 matches 10 bases. Germline CDR1 and CDR2: DFQATT and SNEGSKA (reference sequence). This CDR3 is 15 amino acids long. The CDR3 sequence: CSARGGGQGFGEHYF. The CDR3 DNA reads TGCAGTGCTAGAGGGGGGGGACAGGGGTTCGGCGAGCATTACTTC.

A note on this clonotype: One end of the junction varies from germline; a read error may be responsible. The chain combines TRBV6-5 with TRBJ2-5; TRBD1 agrees at 9 bases. CDR3 length equals 15 residues. CDR1 and CDR2 from the germline V gene are MNHEY and SVGAGI. CDR3 region: CASNTGTGYHETQYF. The CDR3 DNA sequence: TGTGCCAGCAACACCGGGACAGGGTACCACGAGACCCAGTACTTC.

V usage is TRBV2 and J usage is TRBJ1-5; D is ambiguous. The ends were cut back, 5 bases at V and 6 bases at J, with 11 bases in the middle. Germline CDR1 reads SNHLY; CDR2 reads FYNNEI. The CDR3 is made up of 13 amino acids. In DNA form, the CDR3 reads TGTGCCAGCAGTTCCCTCGGGATTCAGCCCCAGCATTTT. Translated: CASSSLGIQPQHF.

This clonotype has a count of ten or more. The chain has TRBV15 and TRBJ1-5; D uncertain. The germline V gene encodes CDR1 LNHNV and CDR2 YYDKDF (reference sequence). Between the trimmed V and J ends, which lost 2 bases and 0 bases, there was a span of 5 bases. CDR3 length equals 14 residues. CDR3 region: CATSRTYSNQPQHF. As DNA, the CDR3 is TGTGCCACCAGCAGAACTTATAGCAATCAGCCCCAGCATTTT. Complete variable domain (other parts from reference TRBV15 and TRBJ1-5): DAMVIQNPRYQVTQFGKPVTLSCSQTLNHNVMYWYQQKSSQAPKLLFHYYDKDFNNEADTPDNFQSRRPNTSFCFLDIRSPGLGDTAMYLCATSRTYSNQPQHFGDGTRLSIL.